Below, 5 T cell receptor beta chains from the same sample are listed, as sequenced in a study of cytomegalovirus exposure and HLA in healthy donors. The PCR made use of 60 Vbeta and 13 Jbeta primers. The protocol was immunoSEQ multiplex PCR, while the TCRdb copy is restricted to in-frame clones and leaves out a portion. The table lists approximately 150,000 clones, about 85% of them singletons. Sequences were obtained from PBMCs. These receptors were obtained from a man between 50 and 59 years old in good health and CMV-seropositive.

The rearrangement uses TRBV6-6 and TRBJ2-7; tentatively, D is TRBD1 (6 bases). V lost 8 bases to trimming and J lost 2 bases, with 13 bases between them. The CDR3 sequence is 13 residues long. The V gene's germline CDR1 is MNHNY and CDR2 SVGAGI (reference sequence). The CDR3 DNA reads as TGTGCCAGCTTGATAGGGGGAACCTACGAGCAGTACTTC. Protein product: CASLIGGTYEQYF.

The chain carries TRBV6-5 and TRBJ2-3; possibly TRBD2 for D (6 bases). Germline assignment: CDR1 MNHEY and CDR2 SVGAGI. The CDR3 totals 16 residues. V was cut by 0 bases and J by 0 bases, with 10 bases left in between. The CDR3 DNA is TGTGCCAGCAGTTACTCCAGCGGGTGGAGCACAGATACGCAGTATTTT. This gives the protein CASSYSSGWSTDTQYF.

This clone was recorded a few times. The chain carries TRBV28 and TRBJ1-5; no firm D call. The CDR3 totals 14 residues. Trimming removed 5 bases from V and 6 bases from J, with 14 bases in between. Germline CDR1 and CDR2: MDHEN and SYDVKM. The CDR3 nucleotides read TGTGCCAGCAGTGCGTCCATTAGCCCTCAGCCCCAGCATTTT. Amino acids: CASSASISPQPQHF. Variable domain in full (rest from reference TRBV28 and TRBJ1-5): DVKVTQSSRYLVKRTGEKVFLECVQDMDHENMFWYRQDPGLGLRLIYFSYDVKMKEKGDIPEGYSVSREKKERFSLILESASTNQTSMYLCASSASISPQPQHFGDGTRLSIL.

The CDR3 protein is CASFRAGIQYF. For the CDR3, the DNA is TGTGCCAGTTTTAGGGCGGGCATTCAGTACTTC. J is TRBJ2-4 and V is TRBV2; maybe TRBD2 (5 bases). Germline assignment: CDR1 SNHLY and CDR2 FYNNEI. Trimming shortened V by 9 bases and J by 9 bases, and 12 bases separated the two germline ends. There are 11 residues in the CDR3.

The chain couples TRBV15 to TRBJ1-1; D is undetermined. V was clipped by 0 bases and J by 4 bases, with 15 bases between them. Per germline, CDR1 LNHNV and CDR2 YYDKDF (reference sequence). The length of the CDR3 is 16 residues. Here the CDR3 reads CATSRDQRQTGTEAFF. The CDR3 DNA reads TGTGCCACCAGCAGAGATCAGAGGCAGACGGGCACTGAAGCTTTCTTT.